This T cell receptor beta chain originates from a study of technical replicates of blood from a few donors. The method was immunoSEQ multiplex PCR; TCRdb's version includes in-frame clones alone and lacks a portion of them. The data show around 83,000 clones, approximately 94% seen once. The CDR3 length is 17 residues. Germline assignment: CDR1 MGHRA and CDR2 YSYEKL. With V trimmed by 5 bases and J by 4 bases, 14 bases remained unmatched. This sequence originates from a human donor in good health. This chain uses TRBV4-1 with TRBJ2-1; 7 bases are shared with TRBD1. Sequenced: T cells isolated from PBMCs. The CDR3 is CASSYRILGTDYNEQFF. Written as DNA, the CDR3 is TGCGCCAGCAGCTATCGAATCCTCGGGACAGATTACAATGAGCAGTTCTTC.